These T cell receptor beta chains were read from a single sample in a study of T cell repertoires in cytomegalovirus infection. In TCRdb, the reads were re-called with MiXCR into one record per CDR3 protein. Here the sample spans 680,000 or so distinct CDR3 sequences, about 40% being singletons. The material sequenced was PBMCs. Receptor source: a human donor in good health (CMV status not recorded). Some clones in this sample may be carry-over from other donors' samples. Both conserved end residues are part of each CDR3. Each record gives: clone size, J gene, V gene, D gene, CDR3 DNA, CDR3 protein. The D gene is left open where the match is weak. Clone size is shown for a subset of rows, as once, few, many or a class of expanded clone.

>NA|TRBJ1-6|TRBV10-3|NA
TGTGCCATCAGGACAGGACAGCTTAATTCACCCCTCCACTTT
CAIRTGQLNSPLHF
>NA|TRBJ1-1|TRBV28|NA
TGTGCCAGCAGTTTGAGGGGGGACGCAAACACTGAAGCTTTCTTT
CASSLRGDANTEAFF
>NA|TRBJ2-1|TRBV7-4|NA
TGTGCCAGCAGCCCCTCAGTGAGGGGGATGACCTACAATGAGCAGTTCTTC
CASSPSVRGMTYNEQFF
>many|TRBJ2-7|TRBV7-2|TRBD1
TGTGCCAGCAGCTTATCTAGACAGGGCTACGAGCAGTACTTC
CASSLSRQGYEQYF
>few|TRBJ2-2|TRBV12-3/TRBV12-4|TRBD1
TGTGCCAGCAGTTTGGACAGGGTACTACAGAACACCGGGGAGCTGTTTTTT
CASSLDRVLQNTGELFF
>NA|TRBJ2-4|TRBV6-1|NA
TGTGCCAGCAGTGGCCTCCGGCGAGGGATGAACATTCAGTACTTC
CASSGLRRGMNIQYF
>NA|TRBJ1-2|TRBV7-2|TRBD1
TGTGCCAGCAGCCCCGACCCGTGGAGGGGGCACGGCTACACCTTC
CASSPDPWRGHGYTF
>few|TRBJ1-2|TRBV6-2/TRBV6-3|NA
TGTGCCAGCAGAGCCAGGATCTATGGCTACACCTTC
CASRARIYGYTF
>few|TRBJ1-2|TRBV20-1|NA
TGCAGTGCTACGTTTATTACAGGAAACTATGGCTACACCTTC
CSATFITGNYGYTF
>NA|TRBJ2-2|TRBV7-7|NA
TGTGCTAGCAGCCATACACGATTCCAGGCATCGAACACCGGGGAGCTGTTTTTT
CASSHTRFQASNTGELFF
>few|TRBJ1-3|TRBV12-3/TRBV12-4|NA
TGTGCCAGCAGTTTAGCCGGGGGGGGGGTAACCTCTGGAAACACCATATATTTT
CASSLAGGGVTSGNTIYF
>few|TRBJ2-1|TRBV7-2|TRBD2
TGTGCCAGCAGCTTAGGCGGGAGAAACAATGAGCAGTTCTTC
CASSLGGRNNEQFF
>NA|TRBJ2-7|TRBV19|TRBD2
TGTGCCAGTAGTACGCGACTAGCGCCACCTTCCTACGAGCAGTACTTC
CASSTRLAPPSYEQYF
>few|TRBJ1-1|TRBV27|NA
TGTGCCAGCAGTTTCCTCAGGGGCACTGAAGCTTTCTTT
CASSFLRGTEAFF
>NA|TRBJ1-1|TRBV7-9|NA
TGTGCCAGCAGCTTATGGGGGGGAACTCGAAACACTGAAGCTTTCTTT
CASSLWGGTRNTEAFF
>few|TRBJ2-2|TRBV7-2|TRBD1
TGTGCCAGCAGCTTCGTCACAGGGGACACCGGGGAGCTGTTTTTT
CASSFVTGDTGELFF
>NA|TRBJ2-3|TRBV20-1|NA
TGCAGTGCTCCGGGACAGACCCGCGGGGGGGATACGCAGTATTTT
CSAPGQTRGGDTQYF
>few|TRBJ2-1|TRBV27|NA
TGTGCCAGCAGTTTATTCAAAGACTGGAGCTCCTACAATGAGCAGTTCTTC
CASSLFKDWSSYNEQFF
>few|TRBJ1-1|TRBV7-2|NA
TGTGCCAGCAGCTTAATGGGAGGGTGGGACACTGAAGCTTTCTTT
CASSLMGGWDTEAFF
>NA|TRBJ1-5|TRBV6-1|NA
TGTGCCAGCAGTGAATTCGGGGCCTATAGCAATCAGCCCCAGCATTTT
CASSEFGAYSNQPQHF
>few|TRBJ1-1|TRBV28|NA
TGTGCCAGCAGTTTATCCGGGGCTTTAGGGATTACTGAAGCTTTCTTT
CASSLSGALGITEAFF
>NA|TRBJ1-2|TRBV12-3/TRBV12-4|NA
TGTGCCAGCAGTTTGTACGACTATGGCTACACCTTC
CASSLYDYGYTF
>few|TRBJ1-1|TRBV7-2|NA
TGTGCCAGCAGCGTCCGGACGATCACGACGGGAACTATGAACACTGAAGCTTTCTTT
CASSVRTITTGTMNTEAFF
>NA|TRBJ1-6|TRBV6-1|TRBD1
TGTGCCAGCAGTGAAGCGACAGGGCCTAATTCACCCCTCCACTTT
CASSEATGPNSPLHF
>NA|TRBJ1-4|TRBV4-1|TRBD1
TGCGCCAGCAGCCAAGATCCGGGACAGGGAGAAAAACTGTTTTTT
CASSQDPGQGEKLFF
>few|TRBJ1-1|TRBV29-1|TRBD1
TGCAGCGTGCGGACAGGAATACCTGAAGCTTTCTTT
CSVRTGIPEAFF
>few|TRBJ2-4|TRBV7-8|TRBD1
TGTGCCAGCAGCCCCTGGACAGGGGTGGTCCAAAACATTCAGTACTTC
CASSPWTGVVQNIQYF
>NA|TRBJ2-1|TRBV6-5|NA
TGTGCCAGCAGTCCCGAGGAGGGTGAGCAGTTCTTC
CASSPEEGEQFF
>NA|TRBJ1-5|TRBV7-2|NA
TGTGCCAGCAGCTTAGGTTCTCGCAATCAGCCCCAGCATTTT
CASSLGSRNQPQHF
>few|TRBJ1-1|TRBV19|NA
TGTGCCAGTAGACAACAGGGATACAGCACTGAAGCTTTCTTT
CASRQQGYSTEAFF
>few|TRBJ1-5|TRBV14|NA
TGTGCCAGCAGCCAAGAATGGATTATCAATCAGCCCCAGCATTTT
CASSQEWIINQPQHF
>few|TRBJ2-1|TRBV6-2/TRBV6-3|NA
TGTGCCAGCAACCCCGGGGATGGGGCGTGGAATGAGCAGTTCTTC
CASNPGDGAWNEQFF
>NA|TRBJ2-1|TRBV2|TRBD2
TGTGCCAGCAGAGTAGCGGGAGGGCCTGAGCAGTTCTTC
CASRVAGGPEQFF
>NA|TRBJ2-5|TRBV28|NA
TGTGCCAGCAGTTCAGCCCAGGGAGAAGAGACCCAGTACTTC
CASSSAQGEETQYF
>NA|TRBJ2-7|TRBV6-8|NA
TGTGCCAGCAGTTATGTTAGGATCAGGCCGCGACGATCCTACGAGCAGTACTTC
CASSYVRIRPRRSYEQYF
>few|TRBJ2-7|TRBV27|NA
TGTGCCAGCAGTTTATGGGGGGACGGGTCCGCCTACGAGCAGTACTTC
CASSLWGDGSAYEQYF
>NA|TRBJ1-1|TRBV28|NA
TGTGCCAGCAGTTCTGGGGATGTTGGGAACACTGAAGCTTTCTTT
CASSSGDVGNTEAFF
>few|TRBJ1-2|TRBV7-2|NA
TGTGCCAGCAGCCGACTTGGGGGCTACACCTTC
CASSRLGGYTF
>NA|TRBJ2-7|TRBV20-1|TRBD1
TGCAGTGCCAGCAGACAGGGGTACGAGCAGTACTTC
CSASRQGYEQYF
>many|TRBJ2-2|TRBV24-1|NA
TGTGCCACCAGAGGAGAGAACACCGGGGAGCTGTTTTTT
CATRGENTGELFF
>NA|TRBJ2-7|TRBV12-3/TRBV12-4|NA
TGTGCCAGCAGCCACGGTGTCCACGAGCAGTACTTC
CASSHGVHEQYF
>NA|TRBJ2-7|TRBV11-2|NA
TGTGCCAGCAGCTATCCCGGACGGGGGGCTTACCACGAGCAGTACTTC
CASSYPGRGAYHEQYF
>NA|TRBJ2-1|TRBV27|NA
TGTGCCAGCAGTTTAACTAGTCGGCATGAGCAGTTCTTC
CASSLTSRHEQFF
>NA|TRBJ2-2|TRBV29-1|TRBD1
TGCAGCGTTGAAGCGCGACAGGGGGCGAACGGGGAGCTGTTTTTT
CSVEARQGANGELFF
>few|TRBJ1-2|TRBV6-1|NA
TGTGCCAGCAGTAGGGGGATTGATGGCTACACCTTC
CASSRGIDGYTF
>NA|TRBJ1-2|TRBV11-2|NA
TGTGCCAGCAGCTTGGGGGAGGGTCGAGGCTACACCTTC
CASSLGEGRGYTF
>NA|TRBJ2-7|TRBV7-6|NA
TGTGCCAGCAGGGCCTTCTTATCCTACGAGCAGTACTTC
CASRAFLSYEQYF
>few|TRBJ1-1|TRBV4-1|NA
TGCGCCAGCAGCCCGGGACTCAGGAACACTGAAGCTTTCTTT
CASSPGLRNTEAFF
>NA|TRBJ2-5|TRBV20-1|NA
TGCAGTGCTAGAGATTTTTTCGGAGTGGGGTACTTC
CSARDFFGVGYF
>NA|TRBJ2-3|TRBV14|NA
TGTGCCAGCAGCCAAATTACGGGAGGCACAGATACGCAGTATTTT
CASSQITGGTDTQYF
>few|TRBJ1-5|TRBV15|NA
TGTGCCACCAGCAGTGAAGGGGCTAATCAGCCCCAGCATTTT
CATSSEGANQPQHF
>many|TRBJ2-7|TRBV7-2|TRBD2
TGTGCCAGCATCCGAGGCCCACTAGCGTCCGAGCAGTACTTC
CASIRGPLASEQYF
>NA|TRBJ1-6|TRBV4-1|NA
TGTGCCAGCAGCCAAGGCCGGCAGGGTAATTCACCCCTCCACTTT
CASSQGRQGNSPLHF